These 29 T cell receptor beta chains originate from one sample sequenced in a study of shared clonotypes between healthy human individuals (dated by TCRdb to 2018 to 2020). Library prep was done by the immunoSEQ multiplex PCR assay. Held by TCRdb, this immuneACCESS table contains in-frame sequences only and omits some clones. Under half of the omission traces to an unresolved V gene where checked; the cause of the rest is unknown. This sample gives around 610,000 clones in total; around 96% of them show up just once. The ten biggest clones cover roughly 0.12% of the sample. For the CD8 naive samples, CD45RO-negative cells were positively selected for CCR7, yielding a CD45RA+CCR7+ population from which TemRA cells were excluded. The sample comprised naive CD8+ T cells sorted from blood. Reading the label with the study, this specimen's cell subset or site is: CD45RA+CCR7+. The receptors were sampled from a woman aged 25 to 39 in good health.

In this sample, this clone turned up once. V usage is TRBV29-1 and J usage is TRBJ1-2; D is unclear. Trimming pared 3 bases from V and 4 bases from J, leaving 15 bases between. Germline V gives CDR1 SQVTM, CDR2 ANQGSEA. This CDR3 has 14 residues. The CDR3 spells CSVEDGGRFYGYTF. CDR3 in DNA: TGCAGCGTTGAGGACGGCGGGCGGTTCTATGGCTACACCTTC.

This clone occurred once. This chain connects TRBV15 to TRBJ2-1; the match to TRBD2 covers 7 bases. In germline, CDR1 is LNHNV, CDR2 YYDKDF (reference sequence). Trimming took 0 bases from V and 4 from J; bases not matched to a gene: 3. This CDR3 has 15 amino acids. Written as DNA, the CDR3 is TGTGCCACCAGCAGAGAGGCTAGCGGATACAATGAGCAGTTCTTC. Residues: CATSREASGYNEQFF.

The rearrangement joins TRBV15 to TRBJ1-2, with TRBD1 matching over 12 bases. Germline V CDR1 and CDR2: LNHNV, YYDKDF (reference sequence). The CDR3 has 16 residues. Trimming cost V 4 bases and J 6 bases; bases outside gene matches: 9. Here the CDR3 reads CATSKPGTGGENGYTF. The CDR3 DNA is TGTGCCACCAGCAAACCCGGGACAGGGGGCGAAAATGGCTACACCTTC.

The chain couples TRBV6-4 to TRBJ2-1, with D possibly called TRBD1 or TRBD2 (5 bases each). Germline V lookup: CDR1 MRHNA, CDR2 SNTAGT. The CDR3 totals 19 residues. Deletions cut 3 bases from V and 4 bases from J, with 25 bases between. This chain's CDR3 is CASSEGWDPPATPYNEQFF. The CDR3 coding sequence is TGTGCCAGCAGTGAGGGTTGGGACCCTCCCGCAACGCCATACAATGAGCAGTTCTTC.

Remarks on this clone: This sample also contains other DNA sequences that code for the same CDR3. The chain combines TRBV13 with TRBJ2-1; D is possibly TRBD1 (6 bases). Germline V gene lookup returns CDR1 PRHDT and CDR2 FYEKMQ (reference sequence). Trimming removed 5 bases at V and 8 bases at J, with 16 bases between. The CDR3 is 14 amino acids. The CDR3 region is CASSPGLGAYEQFF. The DNA of the CDR3 is TGTGCCAGCAGCCCAGGGTTGGGGGCTTATGAGCAGTTCTTC.

V is TRBV18 and J is TRBJ2-1, with TRBD2 matching 10 bases. This CDR3 spans 16 amino acids. CDR1 and CDR2 from the germline V gene are KGHSH and LQKENI. J gave up 4 bases and V 5 bases, and 8 bases lay outside the gene matches. CDR3 DNA sequence: TGTGCCAGCTCAGCCACGGGGACTAGCGCTTACAATGAGCAGTTCTTC. It codes for CASSATGTSAYNEQFF.

The V call is TRBV27, the J call TRBJ2-1; 9 positions agree with TRBD1. Germline CDR1 MNHEY, CDR2 SMNVEV (reference sequence). Germline trimming cut 5 bases from V and 4 bases from J; bases unmatched to any gene: 9. The CDR3 totals 16 residues. The CDR3 sequence: CASSLGPGQGYNEQFF. Written as DNA, the CDR3 is TGTGCCAGCAGTCTGGGTCCAGGACAGGGGTACAATGAGCAGTTCTTC.

The CDR3 here is CASSLVSTKSSYEQYF. For the CDR3, the DNA is TGTGCCAGCAGCTTAGTGTCGACAAAAAGCTCCTACGAGCAGTACTTC. The chain carries TRBV7-9 and TRBJ2-7; D is ambiguous. In germline, CDR1 is SEHNR, CDR2 FQNEAQ (reference sequence). V lost 1 base to trimming and J lost 0 bases, with 13 bases between them. The CDR3 totals 16 residues.

The gene calls are TRBV4-1 and TRBJ2-7; D possibly corresponds to TRBD2 (5 bases). CDR1 is MGHRA and CDR2 is YSYEKL in the germline V gene. The V end was cut by 0 bases, the J end by 9 bases, with 12 bases between. The CDR3 loop spans 13 amino acids. The CDR3 sequence: CASSQDRGARQYF. The CDR3 coding sequence is TGCGCCAGCAGCCAAGACCGGGGAGCGAGGCAGTACTTC.

J is TRBJ2-7 and V is TRBV4-1; D not certain. Germline assignment: CDR1 MGHRA and CDR2 YSYEKL. Trimming removed 0 bases from V and 12 bases from J, with 18 bases in between. The CDR3 sequence is 14 residues long. The CDR3 loop is CASSQDEEVGKRYF. The DNA for the CDR3 is TGCGCCAGCAGCCAAGATGAGGAAGTGGGGAAGCGGTACTTC.

This chain links TRBV12-5 with TRBJ1-3, with D uncertain. Trimming shortened V by 4 bases and J by 0 bases, and 10 bases separated the two germline ends. The CDR3 runs 15 residues. Germline V gene sequence: CDR1 LGHNT, CDR2 FRNRAP. CDR3 coding DNA: TGTGCTAGTGGTTCCGGCGGTGGCTCTGGAAACACCATATATTTT. Translation gives CASGSGGGSGNTIYF.

CDR3 nucleotide sequence: TGTGCCAGCAGTTTATCTTATGGCGGGGAGCTGTTTTTT. Translation: CASSLSYGGELFF. The chain links TRBV27 to TRBJ2-2; D uncertain. Trimming took off 0 bases at V and 7 bases at J, with 6 bases between the two ends. The CDR3 runs to 13 residues. CDR1 and CDR2 (germline): MNHEY, SMNVEV (reference sequence).

The chain links TRBV4-1 to TRBJ2-5; D gene unclear. CDR1 and CDR2 (germline): MGHRA, YSYEKL. V was cut by 0 bases and J by 3 bases, with 8 bases left in between. CDR3 length equals 14 residues. CDR3 residues: CASSQDRIEETQYF. The CDR3 region has the DNA TGCGCCAGCAGCCAAGATCGGATTGAAGAGACCCAGTACTTC.

The V and J genes are TRBV4-2 and TRBJ2-6; no reliable D call. Germline CDR1 is LGHNA and CDR2 is YNFKEQ. The ends were cut back, 0 bases at V and 1 base at J, with 7 bases in the middle. This CDR3 contains 16 residues. The CDR3 DNA is TGTGCCAGCAGCCAAGATCCGGATTCTGGGGCCAACGTCCTGACTTTC. Its translation: CASSQDPDSGANVLTF.

V gene TRBV7-9 combines with J gene TRBJ2-1, with 10 bases identical to TRBD2. Per the germline V gene, CDR1 is SEHNR and CDR2 is FQNEAQ (reference sequence). Unmatched junction bases numbered 2, after V lost 6 bases and J lost 6 bases. The CDR3 runs 13 residues. The CDR3 here is CASRRTSGNEQFF. The CDR3 bases are TGTGCCAGCAGGCGGACTAGCGGCAATGAGCAGTTCTTC.

CDR3 sequence (DNA): TGTGCCAGCAGCATAAGACAGGAGGACGAGCAGTACTTC. This sequence encodes CASSIRQEDEQYF. The chain is built from TRBV7-9 and TRBJ2-7; D is perhaps TRBD1 (6 bases). Germline CDR1 and CDR2: SEHNR and FQNEAQ (reference sequence). V shed 5 bases and J shed 5 bases, with 13 bases lying between them. The CDR3 is made up of 13 amino acids.

The chain links TRBV6-1 to TRBJ2-7; tentatively, D is TRBD2 (6 bases). CDR1 and CDR2 (germline): MNHNS, SASEGT. V shed 8 bases and J shed 5 bases, with 19 bases lying between them. The CDR3 loop spans 14 amino acids. CDR3 sequence (DNA): TGTGCCAGCTATGGGGGACTTTATACCCACGAGCAGTACTTC. This sequence encodes CASYGGLYTHEQYF.

The chain employs TRBV7-9 and TRBJ1-5; TRBD1 is a possible D gene (6 bases). Germline V gene sequence: CDR1 SEHNR, CDR2 FQNEAQ (reference sequence). Trimming pared 5 bases from V and 3 bases from J, leaving 11 bases between. The CDR3 runs 14 residues. For the CDR3, the DNA is TGTGCCAGCAGCGGCGGGACACTCAATCAGCCCCAGCATTTT. Protein sequence: CASSGGTLNQPQHF.

V is TRBV5-6 and J is TRBJ2-1; TRBD2 agrees at 10 bases. The CDR3 covers 14 residues. Germline CDR1 reads SGHDT; CDR2 reads YYEEEE. V shed 3 bases and J 5 bases; nucleotides not matched to a gene: 2. CDR3 DNA sequence: TGTGCCAGCAGCTGGACTAGCGGAAACAATGAGCAGTTCTTC. Protein sequence: CASSWTSGNNEQFF.

The chain employs TRBV7-3 and TRBJ2-1; D unclear. V lost 1 base to trimming and J lost 0 bases, with 7 bases between them. The CDR3 length is 15 residues. Germline V gene sequence: CDR1 SGHTA, CDR2 FQGTGA. CDR3 region: CASSLIAGSYNEQFF. Here the CDR3 DNA reads TGTGCCAGCAGCTTAATTGCCGGCTCCTACAATGAGCAGTTCTTC.

In its sample, this clone was seen once. The chain combines TRBV6-5 with TRBJ2-2, with 7 bases identical to TRBD2. CDR3 length: 15 amino acids. Trimming took 2 bases from V and 4 from J; bases not matched to a gene: 4. CDR1 and CDR2 from the germline V gene are MNHEY and SVGAGI. CDR3 loop: CASSYGTNPTGELFF. DNA of the CDR3: TGTGCCAGCAGTTACGGGACTAACCCCACCGGGGAGCTGTTTTTT.

The chain recombines TRBV6-4 with TRBJ1-2; D might be TRBD1 (6 bases). V lost 2 bases to trimming and J lost 4 bases, with 14 bases between them. Germline lookup yields CDR1 MRHNA and CDR2 SNTAGT. The length of the CDR3 is 15 residues. As DNA, the CDR3 is TGTGCCAGCAGTGACCCCCGGGGGCCTGGCTATGGCTACACCTTC. Its translation is CASSDPRGPGYGYTF.

The chain combines TRBV9 with TRBJ2-2; D possibly corresponds to TRBD2 (6 bases). V was cut by 3 bases and J by 4 bases, with 10 bases left in between. Germline CDR1 SGDLS, CDR2 YYNGEE. This CDR3 region has 14 residues. CDR3 coding DNA: TGTGCCAGCAGCGCTCACGGGGGCACCGGGGAGCTGTTTTTT. This translates into CASSAHGGTGELFF.

The chain has TRBV29-1 and TRBJ2-7; D gene ambiguous. The V gene's germline CDR1 is SQVTM and CDR2 ANQGSEA. The CDR3 is 11 amino acids. V shed 4 bases and J shed 5 bases, with 9 bases lying between them. DNA for the CDR3: TGCAGCGTTGTTTGGGTTGACGAGCAGTACTTC. As protein: CSVVWVDEQYF.

This chain links TRBV27 with TRBJ2-3; 7 bases are a match to TRBD1. The germline gives CDR1 MNHEY, CDR2 SMNVEV (reference sequence). The CDR3 has 15 amino acids. The trim removed 6 bases at V and 2 bases at J, leaving 8 bases unmatched. The CDR3 loop reads CASRQWGQYTDTQYF. The CDR3 coding sequence is TGTGCCAGCAGGCAATGGGGACAGTACACAGATACGCAGTATTTT.

This chain joins TRBV27 and TRBJ2-1, with 8 bases aligning to TRBD1. Germline-derived CDR1 and CDR2 are MNHEY and SMNVEV (reference sequence). V trimming: 4 bases; J trimming: 4 bases; junction bases outside the gene matches: 6. CDR3 length: 15 amino acids. DNA for the CDR3: TGTGCCAGCAGTTCCCGGGACAGGACATACAATGAGCAGTTCTTC. This codes for CASSSRDRTYNEQFF.

The chain has TRBV13 and TRBJ2-7, with TRBD2 matching over 10 bases. The germline V gene encodes CDR1 PRHDT and CDR2 FYEKMQ (reference sequence). The CDR3 is 15 amino acids. V was clipped by 5 bases and J by 0 bases; unmatched bases: 4. CDR3 coding DNA: TGTGCCAGCAGCCCCACTAGCGGGGCCTCCTACGAGCAGTACTTC. Amino acids: CASSPTSGASYEQYF.

J is TRBJ2-2 and V is TRBV28, with D tentatively TRBD1 (5 bases). The CDR3 is 15 residues long. V was trimmed by 1 base and J by 6 bases, leaving 12 bases between them. Germline CDR1 is MDHEN and CDR2 is SYDVKM. The CDR3 DNA sequence: TGTGCCAGCAGTTTATACACAGGCCTGCCCGGGGAGCTGTTTTTT. Translated: CASSLYTGLPGELFF.

V gene TRBV21-1 combines with J gene TRBJ2-7; TRBD1, the D gene given by the table, was not confirmed from the DNA. TRBV21-1 is classified as a pseudogene. This CDR3 has 11 residues. For the CDR3, the DNA is TGTGCCAGCAGCAGAACACAGGGATTAGCTTTC. Amino acid sequence: CASSRTQGLAF.